This paragraph reports one T cell receptor (beta chain). The sample belongs to a study of blood T cell repertoires in COVID-19. Germline CDR1 reads MGHRA; CDR2 reads YSYEKL. The germline V and J ends were trimmed by 4 bases and 6 bases, with 10 bases remaining between them. The CDR3 is made up of 14 amino acids. The assay was immunoSEQ multiplex PCR, and TCRdb's table has in-frame clones only and misses some. The sample yields some 42,000 clones, approximately 88% seen once. The J gene is TRBJ1-6, the V gene TRBV4-1; D may be TRBD1 (6 bases). Sequences were obtained from peripheral blood. This sequence was found in a human donor in a cohort sampled during active COVID-19. The CDR3 sequence: CASSPGQFNSPLHF. The DNA for the CDR3 is TGCGCCAGCAGCCCAGGACAGTTTAATTCACCCCTCCACTTT.